These T cell receptor beta chains were read from a single sample in a study of cytomegalovirus exposure and HLA in healthy donors. Method: immunoSEQ multiplex PCR; TCRdb's copy keeps in-frame clones and lacks some. In the table there are more than 100,000 clones, over 80% of which are singletons. The sample consisted of PBMCs. Source of these receptors: a man aged 30 to 39 in good health and CMV-seronegative. CDR3s include the opening cysteine and the closing phenylalanine or tryptophan. D genes are given only for firm matches. Clone sizes are given selectively: once, few, many, or a class where the clone is expanded.

J,V,size,D,CDR3,DNA
TRBJ1-1,TRBV11-2,.,.,CASSWTAPTEAFF,TGTGCCAGCAGCTGGACAGCTCCCACTGAAGCTTTCTTT
TRBJ2-1,TRBV6-5,few,TRBD1,CASSAQGAGEQFF,TGTGCCAGCAGTGCACAGGGGGCAGGTGAGCAGTTCTTC
TRBJ2-7,TRBV6-6,.,.,CAILQTYEQYF,TGTGCCATCCTACAGACCTACGAGCAGTACTTC
TRBJ2-7,TRBV6-7,.,.,CASRATRLPLSYEQYF,TGTGCCAGCAGGGCTACGAGGCTACCTCTGTCGTACGAGCAGTACTTC
TRBJ2-3,TRBV5-1,few,TRBD1,CASRLRHRGREGKDTQYF,TGCGCCAGCAGATTAAGGCACAGGGGGCGCGAGGGAAAGGATACGCAGTATTTT
TRBJ2-2,TRBV7-8,few,TRBD1,CASSFARTGLNTGELFF,TGTGCCAGCAGCTTTGCGAGGACAGGGCTTAACACCGGGGAGCTGTTTTTT
TRBJ1-2,TRBV14,once,.,CASRDSRANYGYTF,TGTGCCAGCAGGGATAGCAGAGCTAACTATGGCTACACCTTC
TRBJ2-5,TRBV4-3,.,.,CASSQDAANPKRYF,TGCGCCAGCAGCCAAGATGCGGCCAACCCCAAAAGGTACTTC
TRBJ1-2,TRBV5-4,.,.,CASSRVDINYGYTF,TGTGCCAGCAGCCGCGTTGACATCAACTATGGCTACACCTTC
TRBJ1-2,TRBV18,.,TRBD1,CASSTTGNYGYTF,TGTGCCAGCTCAACGACAGGGAACTATGGCTACACCTTC
TRBJ2-1,TRBV19,.,.,CASARQVTYNEQFF,TGTGCCAGTGCACGACAGGTAACCTACAATGAGCAGTTCTTC
TRBJ1-2,TRBV11-2,.,TRBD1,CASSNPTGWNYGYTF,TGTGCCAGCAGCAACCCGACAGGGTGGAACTATGGCTACACCTTC
TRBJ1-1,TRBV5-1,.,.,CASSTGQRTEAFF,TGCGCCAGCAGCACAGGACAGCGCACTGAAGCTTTCTTT
TRBJ2-5,TRBV18,.,.,CASSPIQETQYF,TGTGCCAGCTCACCAATACAAGAGACCCAGTACTTC
TRBJ2-7,TRBV14,.,.,CASSQDVPTRTYEQYF,TGTGCCAGCAGCCAAGACGTCCCGACGAGGACCTACGAGCAGTACTTC
TRBJ1-2,TRBV28,.,.,CASSPVSGQPYGYTF,TGTGCCAGCAGTCCCGTCTCGGGACAACCTTATGGCTACACCTTC
TRBJ2-5,TRBV5-6,.,.,CASSFGGEETQYF,TGTGCCAGCAGCTTCGGAGGGGAAGAGACCCAGTACTTC
TRBJ1-6,TRBV28,.,.,CASSFLGRGNNSPLHF,TGTGCCAGCAGTTTTTTAGGTAGGGGAAATAATTCACCCCTCCACTTT
TRBJ2-7,TRBV5-1,.,.,CASRSTGDEQYF,TGCGCCAGCAGGTCTACGGGGGACGAGCAGTACTTC
TRBJ1-4,TRBV6-6,.,.,CASSQRDIGVREKLFF,TGTGCCAGCAGTCAACGCGATATCGGGGTTAGAGAAAAACTGTTTTTT
TRBJ2-1,TRBV5-1,once,TRBD2,CASSPGLAINEQFF,TGCGCCAGCAGCCCGGGACTAGCGATCAATGAGCAGTTCTTC
TRBJ1-6,TRBV2,.,TRBD1,CASGGNRGDYNSPLHF,TGTGCCAGCGGGGGAAACAGGGGCGATTATAATTCACCCCTCCACTTT
TRBJ1-2,TRBV30,.,.,CAWSKTLKPGYTF,TGTGCCTGGAGTAAAACTTTGAAGCCCGGCTACACCTTC
TRBJ1-1,TRBV7-8,.,TRBD1,CASSRLTGGKTEAFF,TGTGCCAGCAGCCGTCTGACAGGGGGTAAGACTGAAGCTTTCTTT
TRBJ1-1,TRBV19,.,.,CASIGSIRLGTEAFF,TGTGCCAGTATCGGGAGCATTCGGCTGGGGACTGAAGCTTTCTTT
TRBJ2-7,TRBV10-3,.,.,CAISSDGPGEQYF,TGTGCCATCAGTTCGGATGGGCCCGGCGAGCAGTACTTC
TRBJ2-7,TRBV28,.,.,CASEQGGLAYEQYF,TGTGCCAGCGAGCAAGGCGGGCTGGCCTACGAGCAGTACTTC
TRBJ1-5,TRBV28,.,TRBD1,CASSPTGQAGHF,TGTGCCAGCAGTCCTACGGGACAGGCGGGACATTTT
TRBJ2-3,TRBV18,.,.,CASSPLQGDTQYF,TGTGCCAGCTCACCCTTACAGGGAGATACGCAGTATTTT
TRBJ1-5,TRBV28,once,TRBD1,CASSNGQGGNQPQHF,TGTGCCAGCAGTAATGGACAGGGCGGGAATCAGCCCCAGCATTTT
TRBJ1-5,TRBV6-7,.,.,CASSGGVGRGNQPQHF,TGTGCCAGCAGTGGGGGGGTTGGGAGGGGCAATCAGCCCCAGCATTTT
TRBJ1-4,TRBV6-5,.,TRBD1,CASSITGGANEKLFF,TGTGCCAGCAGCATTACAGGGGGGGCTAATGAAAAACTGTTTTTT
TRBJ1-2,TRBV6-5,.,TRBD1,CASTPGGADYGYTF,TGTGCCAGCACCCCAGGGGGCGCGGACTATGGCTACACCTTC
TRBJ1-4,TRBV7-2,.,.,CASSLAGELFF,TGTGCCAGCAGCTTAGCCGGGGAACTGTTTTTT
TRBJ2-3,TRBV7-2,.,.,CASSLARWDTQYF,TGTGCCAGCAGCTTAGCACGGTGGGATACGCAGTATTTT